These 20 T cell receptor beta chains originate from one sample sequenced in a study of tumor and adjacent non-tumor tissue in lung cancer. A modified ARM-PCR protocol with three rounds of nested PCR amplified TCRbeta. TCRdb ran MiXCR on the multiplex PCR reads and lists one entry per CDR3 protein. The repertoire has about 68,000 distinct CDR3 sequences, about three fifths of them found once; the top ten carry over 20%. This sample's RNA came from whole unsorted tissue. Sequences were obtained from lung tumor tissue. The receptors stem from a man between 50 and 59 years old with non-small cell lung cancer.

This clonotype was counted a single time. This chain uses TRBV13 with TRBJ2-7; a possible D gene is TRBD2 (6 bases). The CDR3 is made up of 14 amino acids. Per the germline V gene, CDR1 is PRHDT and CDR2 is FYEKMQ (reference sequence). V lost 7 bases and J 4 bases, leaving 17 bases between the germline ends. The CDR3 spells CASNAGLGSYEQYF. The CDR3 DNA is TGTGCCAGCAACGCGGGACTGGGCAGTTACGAGCAGTACTTC. The full variable domain, its missing parts supplied by reference TRBV13 and TRBJ2-7, is AAGVIQSPRHLIKEKRETATLKCYPIPRHDTVYWYQQGPGQDPQFLISFYEKMQSDKGSIPDRFSAQQFSDYHSELNMSSLELGDSALYFCASNAGLGSYEQYFGPGTRLTVT.

The rearrangement uses TRBV18 and TRBJ1-1; D is unclear. Looked up from germline, CDR1 is KGHSH and CDR2 is LQKENI. Trimming stripped 6 bases from V and 5 bases from J, with 13 bases between. The CDR3 spans 13 residues. CDR3 loop: CASSQKVGTEAFF. The CDR3 bases are TGTGCCAGCTCCCAGAAAGTTGGTACTGAAGCTTTCTTT.

This clonotype occurred once. Compared with germline, one end of the junction differs, possibly owing to a read error. CDR3 sequence reads: CASSAGISGTDTQYF. DNA for the CDR3: TGTGCCAGCAGCGCCGGGATTAGCGGTACAGATACACAGTATTTT. The rearrangement joins TRBV11-3 to TRBJ2-3, with D possibly matching TRBD2 (6 bases). CDR1 is SGHNT, CDR2 YENEEA, per germline. The CDR3 covers 15 residues.

As to this clonotype: One end of the junction does not line up with germline, which may come from a read error. The rearrangement links TRBV4-1 to TRBJ2-6, with D perhaps given as TRBD1 or TRBD2 (5 bases each). Germline CDR1 MGHRA, CDR2 YSYEKL. The CDR3 sequence is 16 residues long. The CDR3 here is CASSRQTVSGANVLIF. The CDR3 DNA reads as TGCGCCAGCAGCCGACAGACGGTCTCCGGGGCCAACGTCCTGATTTTC.

The sample holds many counts of this clonotype. This sequence joins TRBV6-6 and TRBJ2-7; D is uncertain. This CDR3 is 13 amino acids long. Per germline, CDR1 MNHNY and CDR2 SVGAGI (reference sequence). CDR3 sequence (DNA): TGTGCTACGTTTGGCGACGCACTCTACGAGCAGTACTTC. Amino acids: CATFGDALYEQYF.

About this clonotype itself: One end of the junction does not line up with germline, which may come from a read error. The chain uses TRBV5-1 and TRBJ2-6, with 9 bases identical to TRBD1. The CDR3 sequence is 17 residues long. Germline V gives CDR1 SGHRS, CDR2 YFSETQ. The CDR3 DNA sequence: TGCGCCAGCAGCGAGACAGGGGGTTCCTCTGGGGCCAACGACCTGACTTTC. Protein: CASSETGGSSGANDLTF.

This clonotype was seen ten or more times. The CDR3 reads CASRRQARDTGELFF. In nucleotides, the CDR3 is TGTGCCAGCAGGCGACAGGCCCGAGACACCGGGGAGCTGTTTTTT. The J gene is TRBJ2-2, the V gene TRBV12-3 or TRBV12-4; the D gene is possibly TRBD1 (6 bases). The germline V and J ends were trimmed by 6 bases and 3 bases, with 14 bases remaining between them. CDR3 length equals 15 residues.

This clonotype turned up a few times. The chain recombines TRBV5-1 with TRBJ2-7; D possibly corresponds to TRBD2 (6 bases). Germline V CDR1 and CDR2: SGHRS, YFSETQ. The V and J ends lost 4 bases and 2 bases respectively, with 19 bases between them. The CDR3 has 16 residues. The CDR3 protein is CASSPQTRDFTYEQYF. In DNA form, the CDR3 reads TGCGCCAGCAGCCCCCAAACCCGGGACTTTACCTACGAGCAGTACTTC.

This clonotype was observed many times. The chain joins TRBV30 to TRBJ2-7; 7 nucleotides line up with TRBD1. V gave up 4 bases and J gave up 2 bases; unmatched junction bases: 5. The germline CDR1 and CDR2 sequences are GTSNPN and SVGIG (reference sequence). CDR3 size: 13 residues. The CDR3 sequence is CAWTGQAAYEQYF. The CDR3 nucleotides read TGTGCCTGGACAGGACAGGCCGCCTACGAGCAGTACTTC.

The chain links TRBV28 to TRBJ2-7; weak D call: TRBD1 (5 bases). V was pared by 2 bases and J by 3 bases, with 8 bases between. The CDR3 has 13 amino acids. From germline, CDR1 is MDHEN and CDR2 SYDVKM. Here the CDR3 reads CASSLGRDYEQYF. The CDR3 nucleotides read TGTGCCAGCAGTTTAGGCAGGGACTACGAGCAGTACTTC.

As to this clonotype: A read error is likely, as this CDR3 ends without the conserved phenylalanine or tryptophan. The DNA is left out, because the CDR3 cannot be placed on it with certainty; the CDR3 is given as TCRdb lists it. The chain uses TRBV11-3 and TRBJ2-1; the DNA was not used to check the table's D call, TRBD1. In germline, CDR1 is SGHNT, CDR2 YENEEA. The CDR3 sequence runs 15 residues, both termini included. The CDR3 sequence: CTSSFGPEGGNEQLV.

About this clonotype itself: The CDR3 does not close with the conserved phenylalanine or tryptophan, likely indicating a read error. The chain has TRBV6-1 and TRBJ1-5; D gene ambiguous. Germline CDR1 is MNHNS and CDR2 is SASEGT. This CDR3 is 16 amino acids long. The ends were cut back, 4 bases at V and 3 bases at J, with 16 bases in the middle. The CDR3 is CASSVDLAGNNQPQHS. As DNA, the CDR3 is TGTGCCAGCAGTGTAGACTTGGCAGGCAACAATCAGCCCCAGCATTCT.

V is TRBV11-3 and J is TRBJ2-2, with TRBD2 identical over 12 bases. From germline, CDR1 is SGHNT and CDR2 YENEEA. V was clipped by 5 bases and J by 4 bases; unmatched bases: 5. The length of the CDR3 is 16 residues. The CDR3 loop reads CASSLVTSGSTGELFF. The CDR3 DNA reads TGTGCCAGCAGCCTCGTGACTAGCGGGAGCACCGGGGAGCTGTTTTTT.

This clonotype has a count of ten or more. This chain links TRBV20-1 with TRBJ1-5; a possible D gene is TRBD1 (6 bases). The CDR3 covers 14 residues. Germline CDR1 and CDR2: DFQATT and SNEGSKA (reference sequence). Trimming left V 0 bases short and J 2 bases short, with 8 bases between. The CDR3 nucleotides read TGCAGTGCTAGAGAGGCAGGGGGCAATCAGCCCCAGCATTTT. Encoded protein: CSAREAGGNQPQHF.

The chain is built from TRBV10-3 and TRBJ2-7, with a possible D match to TRBD1 (5 bases). V lost 2 bases, J lost 2 bases, and 10 bases lay in between. This CDR3 has 14 residues. Per the germline V gene, CDR1 is ENHRY and CDR2 is SYGVKD. The DNA of the CDR3 is TGTGCCATCAGTGAGGGGGCAGGAACCTACGAGCAGTACGTC. As protein: CAISEGAGTYEQYV.

This clonotype has only a few counts. The J gene is TRBJ2-5, the V gene TRBV10-3; possibly TRBD1 for D (5 bases). The CDR3 is made up of 13 amino acids. From germline, CDR1 is ENHRY and CDR2 SYGVKD. Trimming removed 10 bases at V and 4 bases at J, with 16 bases between. CDR3 DNA: TGTGCCACCGATGACAGTTCTCGAGAGACCCAGTACTTC. It encodes CATDDSSRETQYF.

The chain is built from TRBV29-1 and TRBJ2-1; 12 nucleotides align to TRBD2. The CDR3 totals 16 residues. Trimming at V came to 8 bases and at J to 9 bases, leaving 17 bases not matched to a gene. Germline CDR1 and CDR2: SQVTM and ANQGSEA. DNA of the CDR3: TGCAGCTTCCCCGGTCCACTAGCGGGGGGACCGAGTGAGCAGTTCTTC. It yields the protein CSFPGPLAGGPSEQFF.

This sequence joins TRBV6-1 and TRBJ2-1, with 9 bases identical to TRBD2. Trimming at V came to 6 bases and at J to 8 bases, leaving 11 bases not matched to a gene. Germline V gene lookup returns CDR1 MNHNS and CDR2 SASEGT. The CDR3 sequence is 15 residues long. The CDR3 reads CASRHTRGRADEQFF. The CDR3 region has the DNA TGTGCCAGCAGACATACTCGCGGGAGGGCCGATGAGCAGTTCTTC.

V usage is TRBV5-1 and J usage is TRBJ2-5; possibly TRBD2 for D (6 bases). The CDR3 consists of 14 residues. Trimming took 4 bases from V and 4 from J, leaving 14 bases between them. Germline lookup yields CDR1 SGHRS and CDR2 YFSETQ. The CDR3 DNA reads TGCGCCAGCAGCCTCGCGGTGGGGGGAGAGACCCAGTACTTC. It codes for CASSLAVGGETQYF.

This chain uses TRBV11-2 with TRBJ1-1; D is ambiguous. Germline V lookup: CDR1 SGHAT, CDR2 FQNNGV. The CDR3 has 13 residues. In nucleotides, the CDR3 is TGTACCATCAGCTTAGAGCCGATCACTGAAGCTTTCTTT. As protein: CTISLEPITEAFF.